What follows is one T cell receptor (beta chain) and its context. This sample was included in a study of shared clonotypes between healthy human individuals. Sequencing used immunoSEQ multiplex PCR; TCRdb keeps in-frame clones, though not all of them. The sample holds hundreds of thousands of clones, roughly four fifths seen once. Material for sequencing was PBMCs. This clonotype was sampled from a woman aged 40 to 55 in good health. Some clones in this sample may be carry-over from other donors' samples.

The CDR3 loop reads CASSQRVSSTDTQYF. Here the CDR3 DNA reads TGTGCCAGCAGTCAGCGGGTTTCTAGCACAGATACGCAGTATTTT. The chain links TRBV28 to TRBJ2-3, with D tentatively TRBD2 (6 bases). The V end lost 5 bases, the J end lost 0 bases, and 12 bases lay between the germline ends. Germline V gene data show CDR1 as MDHEN and CDR2 as SYDVKM. The CDR3 covers 15 residues.